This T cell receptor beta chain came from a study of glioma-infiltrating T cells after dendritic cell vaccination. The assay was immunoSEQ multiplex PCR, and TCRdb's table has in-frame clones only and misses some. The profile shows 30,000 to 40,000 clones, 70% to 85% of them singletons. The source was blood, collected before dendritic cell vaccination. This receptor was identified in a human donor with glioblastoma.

The CDR3, as DNA: TGTGCCAGCAGCTCAACAGGTACCTATGGCTACACCTTC. Its translation is CASSSTGTYGYTF. The chain employs TRBV5-6 and TRBJ1-2, with TRBD1 as a possible D gene (5 bases). V lost 3 bases and J lost 4, with 10 bases in between. In germline, CDR1 is SGHDT, CDR2 YYEEEE. The CDR3 contains 13 residues.